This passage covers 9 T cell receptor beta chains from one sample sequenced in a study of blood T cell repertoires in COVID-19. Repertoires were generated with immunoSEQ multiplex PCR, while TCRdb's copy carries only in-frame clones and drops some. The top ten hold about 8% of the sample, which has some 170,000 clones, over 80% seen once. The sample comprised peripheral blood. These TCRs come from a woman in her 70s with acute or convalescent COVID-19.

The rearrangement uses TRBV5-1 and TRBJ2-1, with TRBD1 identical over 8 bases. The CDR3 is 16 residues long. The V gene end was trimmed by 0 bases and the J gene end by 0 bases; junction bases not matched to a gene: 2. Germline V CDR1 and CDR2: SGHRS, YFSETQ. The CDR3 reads CASSLADRASYNEQFF. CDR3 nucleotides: TGCGCCAGCAGCTTGGCGGACAGGGCCTCCTACAATGAGCAGTTCTTC.

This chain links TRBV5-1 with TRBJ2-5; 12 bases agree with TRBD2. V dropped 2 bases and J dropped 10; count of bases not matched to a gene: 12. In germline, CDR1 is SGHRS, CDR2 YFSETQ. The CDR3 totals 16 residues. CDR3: CASSLGLAGPQAGQYF. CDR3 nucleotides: TGCGCCAGCAGCTTAGGACTAGCGGGGCCCCAAGCGGGCCAGTACTTC.

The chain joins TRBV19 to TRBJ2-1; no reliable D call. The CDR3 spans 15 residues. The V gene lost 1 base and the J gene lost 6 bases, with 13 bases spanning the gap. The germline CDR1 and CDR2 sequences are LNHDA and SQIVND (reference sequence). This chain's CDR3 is CASSIGRVVSNEQFF. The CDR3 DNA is TGTGCCAGTAGTATAGGGAGAGTAGTAAGCAATGAGCAGTTCTTC.

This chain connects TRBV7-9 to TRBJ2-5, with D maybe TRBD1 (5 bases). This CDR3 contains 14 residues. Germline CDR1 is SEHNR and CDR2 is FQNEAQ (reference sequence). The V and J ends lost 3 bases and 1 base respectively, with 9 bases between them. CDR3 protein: CASSFSTVQETQYF. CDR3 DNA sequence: TGTGCCAGCAGCTTTTCGACAGTCCAAGAGACCCAGTACTTC.

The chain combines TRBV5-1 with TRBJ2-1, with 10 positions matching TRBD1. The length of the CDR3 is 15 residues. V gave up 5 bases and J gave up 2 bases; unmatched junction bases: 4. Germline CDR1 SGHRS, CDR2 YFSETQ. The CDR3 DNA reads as TGCGCCAGCAGTTCCGGACAGGGGGCCTACAATGAGCAGTTCTTC. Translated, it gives CASSSGQGAYNEQFF.

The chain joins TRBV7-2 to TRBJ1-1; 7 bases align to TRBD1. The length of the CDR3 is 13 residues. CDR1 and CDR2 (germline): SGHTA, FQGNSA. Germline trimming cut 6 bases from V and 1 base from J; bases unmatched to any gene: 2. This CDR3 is CASRQGGNTEAFF. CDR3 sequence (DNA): TGTGCCAGCAGGCAGGGGGGGAACACTGAAGCTTTCTTT.

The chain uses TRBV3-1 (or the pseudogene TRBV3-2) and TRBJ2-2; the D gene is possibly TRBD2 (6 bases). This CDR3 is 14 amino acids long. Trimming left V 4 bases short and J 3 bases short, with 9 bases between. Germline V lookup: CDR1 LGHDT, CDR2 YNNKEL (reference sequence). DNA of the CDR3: TGTGCCAGCAGCCCGGGACTTTACACCGGGGAGCTGTTTTTT. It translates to CASSPGLYTGELFF.

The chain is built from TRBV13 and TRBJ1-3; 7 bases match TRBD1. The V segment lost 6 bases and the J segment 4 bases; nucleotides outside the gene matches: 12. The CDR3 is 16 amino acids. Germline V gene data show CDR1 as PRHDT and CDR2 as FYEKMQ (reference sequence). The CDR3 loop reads CASRLRLTGNGNTIYF. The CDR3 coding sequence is TGTGCCAGCAGATTACGACTGACAGGGAACGGAAACACCATATATTTT. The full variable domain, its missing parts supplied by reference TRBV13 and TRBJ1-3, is AAGVIQSPRHLIKEKRETATLKCYPIPRHDTVYWYQQGPGQDPQFLISFYEKMQSDKGSIPDRFSAQQFSDYHSELNMSSLELGDSALYFCASRLRLTGNGNTIYFGEGSWLTVV.

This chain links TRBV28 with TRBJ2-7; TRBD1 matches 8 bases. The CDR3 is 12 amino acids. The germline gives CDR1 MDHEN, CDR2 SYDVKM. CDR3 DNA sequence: TGTGCTGCCGGACAGGGCGAATACGAGCAGTACTTC. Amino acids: CAAGQGEYEQYF. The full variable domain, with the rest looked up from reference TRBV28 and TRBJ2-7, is DVKVTQSSRYLVKRTGEKVFLECVQDMDHENMFWYRQDPGLGLRLIYFSYDVKMKEKGDIPEGYSVSREKKERFSLILESASTNQTSMYLCAAGQGEYEQYFGPGTRLTVT.